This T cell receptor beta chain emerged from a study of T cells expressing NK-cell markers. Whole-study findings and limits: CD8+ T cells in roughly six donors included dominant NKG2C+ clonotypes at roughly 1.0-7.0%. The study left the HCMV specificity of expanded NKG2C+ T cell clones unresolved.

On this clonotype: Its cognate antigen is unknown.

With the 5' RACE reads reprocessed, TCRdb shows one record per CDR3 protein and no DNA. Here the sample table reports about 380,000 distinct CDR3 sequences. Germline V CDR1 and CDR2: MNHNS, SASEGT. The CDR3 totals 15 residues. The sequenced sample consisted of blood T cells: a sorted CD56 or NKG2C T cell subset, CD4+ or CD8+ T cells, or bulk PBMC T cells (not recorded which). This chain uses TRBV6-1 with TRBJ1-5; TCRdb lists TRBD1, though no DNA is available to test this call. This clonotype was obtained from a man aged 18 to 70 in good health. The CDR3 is CASSARQGLNQPQHF.